This T cell receptor (beta chain) was profiled in a study of CD8+ T cells in alopecia areata. Study-wide context: Female C3H/HeJ recipients aged roughly 7-10 weeks got skin from C3H/HeJ graft donors aged roughly 6-12 months that had spontaneous alopecia.

Investigators isolated RNA and reverse transcribed it into cDNA to act as the sequencing template. TCRdb's table, derived via immunoSEQ multiplex PCR, lists solely in-frame clones and lacks some. Recorded here are approximately 280,000 clones, none singletons. Of note for this clone: The antigen is unknown. Mouse names are used for the genes. The read stops 3 residues short of the end of the CDR3; the missing end is completed from the germline J gene.

The V gene end was trimmed by 4 bases and the J gene end by 4 bases; junction bases not matched to a gene: 4. The CDR3 runs 15 residues. Germline V gene data show CDR1 as NSQYPW and CDR2 as LRSPGD (reference sequence). CD4, CD8alpha, NKG2D, NKG2ACE and other markers guided sorting of pooled cutaneous lymph node cells. Study observations and caveats: With patients, TCR sharing proved less clear than in mice, a difference possibly related to HLA. Normal skin's resident alphabeta T cells are sequenced alongside lesional scalp T cells.

The chain couples TRBV1 to TRBJ1-6; 7 positions agree with TRBD1. TRBJ1-6 qualifies as an ORF whose function is uncertain. The sample consisted of CD4+ T cells sorted from a lymph node. The origin of this receptor is a C3H/HeJ mouse with alopecia areata. Strain haplotype at MHC: H2-k. The sequenced CDR3 bases are TGCACCTGCAGTGGCTCGGGACAGTATAATTCGCCC. It specifies CTCSGSGQYNSP. Given in full, the CDR3 is CTCSGSGQYNSPLYF.